What follows is one T cell receptor (beta chain) and its context. Original methodology: Nucleated cell number was recorded as an estimate derived from reference gene primer amplification. TCRdb keeps only in-frame clones here, not all; method: immunoSEQ multiplex PCR. That table gives V, J and clone size, and the DNA gave D and trimming. The data contain about 140,000 clones, nearly 80% of them singletons. V gave up 3 bases and J gave up 6 bases; unmatched junction bases: 7. The CDR3 spans 14 residues. The V gene's germline CDR1 is KGHSH and CDR2 LQKENI. This sample is part of a study of blood T cell repertoires in COVID-19. Background on the study: Spain, Italy and the United States supplied samples that represented acute and convalescent COVID-19.

Cohort assignment relied on participant-reported clinical history. Two negative PCRs, clearance, or symptom resolution were required of recovered Cohort 3 donors. The chain combines TRBV18 with TRBJ1-1; 7 nucleotides agree with TRBD1. This receptor was taken from a woman between 50 and 59 years old who had recovered from COVID-19. Sequenced input: PBMCs or T cells enriched from blood (not recorded which). Written as DNA, the CDR3 is TGTGCCAGCTCACCTGACAGGGCTGGGGCTGAAGCTTTCTTT. Protein product: CASSPDRAGAEAFF.